A single T cell receptor beta chain is shown here with its context. Its binding antigen is unknown. The sample holds no much larger clone one base away, and base qualities are not on file. This sample is part of a study of T-cell reconstitution after alpha-beta-depleted transplantation in children (dated by TCRdb to about 2016). Regarding the complete study: Using TCR repertoire profiling, the study quantitatively followed how T-cell immune reconstitution unfolded in children after TCRalphabeta/CD19-depleted allogeneic hematopoietic cell transplantation. The investigation overall reported the following: Over the following months the frequencies of hyperexpanded clones went down, and after one year T-cell counts and TCRbeta diversity were mostly credited to newly produced T cells. The high TCRbeta diversity at day 60 in some patients was ascribed to recipient T cells and intrathymic progenitors that had survived conditioning. Apparently early alphabetaT-cell count recovery about two months after transplant reportedly relied on only several hundred rapidly expanded clones derived from non-depleted graft cells.

The germline V end is reduced by 6 bases and the J end by 8 bases; junction bases left unmatched: 9. The CDR3 starts with the cysteine, ends with the phenylalanine, and has 14 residues. Here the CDR3 DNA is all that survives: 42 bases in frame from base 1. Library preparation was by PCR. TCRdb lists the instrument as Illumina HiSeq 2500. TCR library preparation used molecular barcoding, with unique molecular identifiers applied to normalize quantification of the TCRbeta repertoire. TCRdb took the public reads, trimmed them with fastp at Q25, ran MiXCR for clone calling and kept in-frame beta chains. Identical CDR3 protein sequences are pooled into one entry, listed with their most common genes and DNA. Present in this sample are 700,000 to 950,000 distinct CDR3 sequences, under 20% of which were seen just once. Approximately 5% of the sample comes from the top ten. The treatment or condition label of this sample denotes: allogeneic hematopoietic cell transplantation with graft depleted of TCRalphabeta T cells and CD19 B cells. The transplant recipients were children given TCRalphabeta/CD19-depleted allogeneic hematopoietic cell grafts.

Recombination joined TRBV12-3 or TRBV12-4 with TRBJ2-4, with 8 bases aligning to TRBD1. The material was PBMCs, mostly from graft donor cells, obtained 360 days after TCRalphabeta/CD19-depleted stem cell transplant. This TCR came from a male patient younger than 18 who had a stem cell transplant for acute lymphoblastic leukemia, so the T cells may come from the graft donor. The CDR3 corresponds to CASRVDRGLDIQYF. The bases read TGTGCCAGCAGGGTCGACAGGGGTTTGGACATTCAGTACTTC.